Following are 20 T cell receptor beta chains from one sample sequenced in a study of T cell responses to AZD1222 COVID-19 vaccine. Repertoires were generated with immunoSEQ multiplex PCR, while TCRdb's copy carries only in-frame clones and drops some. Among 180,000 or so clones, 92% were seen once, and the ten largest hold 1% to 1.5%. The specimen comprised peripheral blood, sampled 28 days after the second AZD1222 dose. The source is an adult who received the AZD1222 COVID-19 vaccine.

The rearrangement uses TRBV7-2 and TRBJ2-7, with 7 nucleotides matching TRBD2. The CDR3 loop spans 16 amino acids. After removal of 1 base from V and 1 base from J, the junction contained 7 bases not matched to a gene. Germline lookup yields CDR1 SGHTA and CDR2 FQGNSA. In nucleotides, the CDR3 is TGTGCCAGCAGCTTAGGGGGAGGGGACTATTCCTACGAGCAGTACTTC. It codes for CASSLGGGDYSYEQYF.

J is TRBJ2-1 and V is TRBV7-9; the match to TRBD1 covers 10 bases. V was pared by 5 bases and J by 7 bases, with 8 bases of the junction left unmatched. CDR3 length: 15 amino acids. The germline gives CDR1 SEHNR, CDR2 FQNEAQ (reference sequence). CDR3 region: CASSLDRGTWNEQFF. In DNA form, the CDR3 reads TGTGCCAGCAGCCTGGACAGGGGGACATGGAATGAGCAGTTCTTC.

The genes are TRBV7-9 and TRBJ2-1; 7 nucleotides agree with TRBD2. This CDR3 is built from 16 residues. Germline CDR1 is SEHNR and CDR2 is FQNEAQ (reference sequence). V lost 0 bases, J lost 7 bases, and 9 bases stayed unmatched. The CDR3 coding sequence is TGTGCCAGCAGCTTAGCTGGACTAGTTCTAGTGAATGAGCAGTTCTTC. The encoded protein is CASSLAGLVLVNEQFF.

This clone was counted once. V is TRBV25-1 and J is TRBJ1-4, with D unclear. The CDR3 extends over 13 amino acids. The germline V and J ends were trimmed by 11 bases and 8 bases, with 18 bases remaining between them. Germline lookup yields CDR1 MGHDK and CDR2 SYGVNS. CDR3 sequence reads: CAPSGGLKEKLFF. The CDR3 nucleotides are TGTGCCCCCTCCGGAGGGCTTAAGGAAAAACTGTTTTTT.

This chain joins TRBV2 and TRBJ1-6; 10 positions match TRBD1. Trimming removed 3 bases from V and 9 bases from J; junction bases left unmatched: 5. CDR3 length equals 15 residues. Per germline, CDR1 SNHLY and CDR2 FYNNEI. CDR3 nucleotide sequence: TGTGCCAGCAGTGAGTTGGGACAGGGGTTTTCACCCCTCCACTTT. This gives the protein CASSELGQGFSPLHF.

This clone was seen just once. The chain recombines TRBV6-5 with TRBJ2-1; 9 bases map to TRBD2. The CDR3 sequence is 14 residues long. J lost 9 bases, V lost 8 bases, and 11 bases had no gene match. CDR1 and CDR2 from the germline V gene are MNHEY and SVGAGI. This CDR3 reads CASQLLAGVSEQFF. The CDR3 DNA reads TGTGCCAGCCAGCTTTTAGCGGGAGTGAGTGAGCAGTTCTTC.

The V gene is TRBV5-1, the J gene TRBJ1-1, with TRBD1 as a possible D gene (5 bases). Germline V CDR1 and CDR2: SGHRS, YFSETQ. The CDR3 consists of 17 residues. Between the trimmed V and J ends, which lost 0 bases and 1 base, there was a span of 16 bases. CDR3 in amino acids: CASSLGDFGHSNTEAFF. DNA of the CDR3: TGCGCCAGCAGCTTGGGCGACTTTGGACACTCGAACACTGAAGCTTTCTTT.

V usage is TRBV4-1 and J usage is TRBJ1-2, with TRBD1 matching over 9 bases. Trimming cost V 3 bases and J 2 bases; bases outside gene matches: 10. The CDR3 extends over 17 amino acids. Germline V gene data show CDR1 as MGHRA and CDR2 as YSYEKL. CDR3: CASSHSNRDRVNYGYTF. The CDR3 DNA sequence: TGCGCCAGCAGCCATTCAAACCGGGACAGGGTCAACTATGGCTACACCTTC.

This chain connects TRBV7-9 to TRBJ1-4; perhaps TRBD1 as D (6 bases). CDR1 and CDR2 from the germline V gene are SEHNR and FQNEAQ (reference sequence). The CDR3 has 15 residues. Trimming cost V 7 bases and J 1 base, with 13 bases left between them. CDR3 region: CASTSGAQTNEKLFF. In DNA, the CDR3 is TGTGCCAGCACCTCAGGGGCTCAAACTAATGAAAAACTGTTTTTT.

The chain couples TRBV30 to TRBJ1-2; a weak D match, TRBD1 (5 bases). V was trimmed by 5 bases and J by 5 bases, leaving 21 bases between them. The CDR3 sequence is 15 residues long. Germline V gene sequence: CDR1 GTSNPN, CDR2 SVGIG (reference sequence). CDR3 in amino acids: CAWYYPGYTRYGYTF. As DNA, the CDR3 is TGTGCCTGGTATTACCCAGGGTATACTCGTTATGGCTACACCTTC.

CDR3 nucleotide sequence: TGTGCCCCCGAAGGGTCGGAGAACACTGAAGCTTTCTTT. Amino acid sequence: CAPEGSENTEAFF. This chain joins TRBV24-1 and TRBJ1-1, with D unclear. This CDR3 is 13 amino acids long. Trimming took 12 bases from V and 1 from J, leaving 14 bases between them. The V gene's germline CDR1 is KGHDR and CDR2 SFDVKD.

The chain has TRBV10-2 and TRBJ2-1, with 11 bases lining up with TRBD2. Germline CDR1 WSHSY, CDR2 SAAADI. The length of the CDR3 is 16 residues. V shed 5 bases and J 4 bases; nucleotides not matched to a gene: 7. The DNA of the CDR3 is TGCGCCAGCAGTAAAACTAGCGGGGGCGCATACAATGAGCAGTTCTTC. Its translation: CASSKTSGGAYNEQFF.

In its sample, this clone was seen once. J is TRBJ1-1 and V is TRBV4-1; unclear D gene. V shed 0 bases and J shed 0 bases, with 14 bases lying between them. Germline CDR1 is MGHRA and CDR2 is YSYEKL. This CDR3 has 17 residues. CDR3 coding DNA: TGCGCCAGCAGCCAAGAGAGGCTGTTAAGAGTGAACACTGAAGCTTTCTTT. Translation gives CASSQERLLRVNTEAFF.

The chain is built from TRBV18 and TRBJ2-1; weak D call: TRBD2 (5 bases). Deletions cut 3 bases from V and 5 bases from J, with 14 bases between. The CDR3 is 15 residues long. Germline V gene lookup returns CDR1 KGHSH and CDR2 LQKENI. The CDR3 DNA reads TGTGCCAGCTCACCCCCCCGGACTGGTCACAATGAGCAGTTCTTC. Translating gives CASSPPRTGHNEQFF.

The sample holds one count of this clone. V gene TRBV12-5 combines with J gene TRBJ1-1; the D is unclear. V dropped 3 bases and J dropped 0 bases, with 23 bases sitting between them. Germline V gene lookup returns CDR1 LGHNT and CDR2 FRNRAP. The CDR3 runs to 19 residues. DNA for the CDR3: TGTGCTAGTGGTTTTCCCGATAGGGCTCGGGAGTATATGAACACTGAAGCTTTCTTT. It is translated as CASGFPDRAREYMNTEAFF.

The J gene is TRBJ2-3, the V gene TRBV28; 10 nucleotides agree with TRBD2. V was clipped by 5 bases and J by 4 bases; unmatched bases: 15. This CDR3 has 18 amino acids. Germline CDR1 is MDHEN and CDR2 is SYDVKM. CDR3 protein: CASSPQVGGSGRSDTQYF. Here the CDR3 DNA reads TGTGCCAGCAGTCCTCAAGTCGGGGGTAGCGGGAGGTCAGATACGCAGTATTTT.

This rearrangement joins TRBV24-1 to TRBJ2-1; 7 bases are a match to TRBD2. Per germline, CDR1 KGHDR and CDR2 SFDVKD. The V and J ends lost 0 bases and 4 bases, in that order; junction bases with no gene match: 2. This CDR3 spans 15 amino acids. CDR3 in DNA: TGTGCCACCAGTGATTTGACTAGCGAGTACAATGAGCAGTTCTTC. It codes for CATSDLTSEYNEQFF.

This clone came up once. V gene TRBV27 combines with J gene TRBJ1-6; 9 bases align to TRBD1. The CDR3 length is 20 residues. V gave up 6 bases and J gave up 1 base; unmatched junction bases: 16. The germline V gene has CDR1 MNHEY and CDR2 SMNVEV (reference sequence). The CDR3 here is CASSNTAGTGYGSYNSPLHF. The CDR3 DNA reads as TGTGCCAGCAGCAATACCGCCGGGACAGGGTACGGTTCCTATAATTCACCCCTCCACTTT.

This chain uses TRBV3-1 (or the pseudogene TRBV3-2) with TRBJ1-1; 8 nucleotides align to TRBD1. The germline CDR1 and CDR2 sequences are LGHDT and YNNKEL (reference sequence). The CDR3 has 17 residues. V shed 1 base and J 1 base; nucleotides not matched to a gene: 8. CDR3 sequence (DNA): TGTGCCAGCAGCCAAGCCCGGGCAGGGGGCAGGAACACTGAAGCTTTCTTT. Its protein is CASSQARAGGRNTEAFF.

This chain connects TRBV7-9 to TRBJ2-7; D may be TRBD1 (6 bases). Trimming left V 5 bases short and J 2 bases short, with 16 bases between. The CDR3 runs to 15 residues. Per the germline V gene, CDR1 is SEHNR and CDR2 is FQNEAQ (reference sequence). CDR3 residues: CASSPGQKNTYEQYF. DNA for the CDR3: TGTGCCAGCAGCCCAGGACAGAAAAATACCTACGAGCAGTACTTC. The full variable domain, with the rest looked up from reference TRBV7-9 and TRBJ2-7, is DTGVSQNPRHKITKRGQNVTFRCDPISEHNRLYWYRQTLGQGPEFLTYFQNEAQLEKSRLLSDRFSAERPKGSFSTLEIQRTEQGDSAMYLCASSPGQKNTYEQYFGPGTRLTVT.